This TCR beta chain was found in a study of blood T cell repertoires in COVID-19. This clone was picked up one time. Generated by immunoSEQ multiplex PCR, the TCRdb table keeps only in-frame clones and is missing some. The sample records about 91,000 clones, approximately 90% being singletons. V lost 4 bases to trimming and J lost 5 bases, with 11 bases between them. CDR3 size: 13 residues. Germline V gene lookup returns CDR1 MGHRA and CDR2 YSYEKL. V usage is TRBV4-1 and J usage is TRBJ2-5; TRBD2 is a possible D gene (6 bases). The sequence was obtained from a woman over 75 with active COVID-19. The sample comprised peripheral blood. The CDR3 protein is CASSPGVPETQYF. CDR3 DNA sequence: TGCGCCAGCAGCCCGGGGGTTCCGGAGACCCAGTACTTC.